This is a list of T cell receptor beta chains from one sample in a study of cytomegalovirus exposure and HLA in healthy donors. TCRdb's table, derived via immunoSEQ multiplex PCR, lists solely in-frame clones and lacks some. The sample records some 140,000 clones, 60% to 80% being singletons. The specimen was PBMCs. Receptor source: a woman aged 55-69 years in good health and CMV-seronegative. Both conserved end residues are part of each CDR3. The order of the fields is J gene, D gene, V gene, CDR3 length, clone size, CDR3 DNA, CDR3 protein. The D gene is left open where the match is weak. Clone size is stated in some rows and not others, as once, few, many or a class when expanded.

>TRBJ1-1|TRBD1|TRBV18|15|.
TGTGCCAGCTCACCCGTGACAGGGTCGAACACTGAAGCTTTCTTT
CASSPVTGSNTEAFF
>TRBJ1-2|.|TRBV15|13|.
TGTGCCACCAGCAGTGAGAGGGCCGGGGGCTACACCTTC
CATSSERAGGYTF
>TRBJ1-3|.|TRBV19|15|.
TGTGCCAGTAGTACGAACAGGAACTCTGGAAACACCATATATTTT
CASSTNRNSGNTIYF
>TRBJ2-1|.|TRBV2|16|.
TGTGCCAGCAGTGAAGGCGGGGCTTCCTCCTACAATGAGCAGTTCTTC
CASSEGGASSYNEQFF
>TRBJ1-2|.|TRBV5-1|14|.
TGCGCCAGCAGCTTAGACTCTACCAGCTATGGCTACACCTTC
CASSLDSTSYGYTF
>TRBJ2-1|.|TRBV28|12|.
TGTGCCAGCAGTTTGGCTCCTTATGAGCAGTTCTTC
CASSLAPYEQFF
>TRBJ2-7|TRBD1|TRBV28|14|.
TGTGCCAGCAGCCCCGGGACAGGGGTTGGGGAGCAGTACTTC
CASSPGTGVGEQYF
>TRBJ2-7|TRBD2|TRBV5-1|17|.
TGCGCCAGCAGCGCGGGACTAGCGGGAACTCGAACCTACGAGCAGTACTTC
CASSAGLAGTRTYEQYF
>TRBJ2-7|.|TRBV28|15|.
TGTGCCAGCAGTCCTACCGGGACTCTCTCCTACGAGCAGTACTTC
CASSPTGTLSYEQYF
>TRBJ2-1|TRBD2|TRBV5-1|16|.
TGCGCCAGCAGCGTTGGGCGGGAGGGCCGAAACAATGAGCAGTTCTTC
CASSVGREGRNNEQFF
>TRBJ2-1|.|TRBV6-6|15|.
TGTGCCAGCAGTTACCGATTACAGGGAACCAGGGGGCAGTTCTTC
CASSYRLQGTRGQFF
>TRBJ2-7|TRBD2|TRBV5-1|15|.
TGCGCCAGCAGCTCGGCTAGCGGGAGTATTTACGAGCAGTACTTC
CASSSASGSIYEQYF
>TRBJ1-6|.|TRBV7-2|14|.
TGTGCCAGCAGCCAGGTCAGGGGCAATTCACCCCTCCACTTT
CASSQVRGNSPLHF
>TRBJ2-5|TRBD2|TRBV5-4|12|.
TGTGCCAGCAGCTTGGAAGCGGGGGGCATAGACTTC
CASSLEAGGIDF
>TRBJ2-7|TRBD2|TRBV11-1|14|.
TGTGCCAGCAGCTTAAAGCGGGGACCCTACGAGCAGTACTTC
CASSLKRGPYEQYF
>TRBJ2-5|.|TRBV19|11|.
TGTGCCAGTAGTACCTCGGAGACCCAGTACTTC
CASSTSETQYF
>TRBJ2-3|.|TRBV28|17|.
TGTGCCAGCAGTTTCCTCCGAGAGCGGCGTAGCACAGATACGCAGTATTTT
CASSFLRERRSTDTQYF
>TRBJ1-5|.|TRBV19|17|.
TGTGCCAGTAGTATAGAGTCCGGGGTAGGTCGCAATCAGCCCCAGCATTTT
CASSIESGVGRNQPQHF
>TRBJ1-2|.|TRBV9|13|.
TGTGCCAGCAGCGTAGGTGAGGTTGGGGGCTACACCTTC
CASSVGEVGGYTF
>TRBJ2-1|.|TRBV19|12|.
TGTGCCAGTAGTATAGGGGGCTATGAGCAGTTCTTC
CASSIGGYEQFF
>TRBJ1-5|.|TRBV28|13|once
TGTGCCAGCAGTTTATCAGGGGCTCAGCCCCAGCATTTT
CASSLSGAQPQHF
>TRBJ1-1|.|TRBV29-1|13|.
TGCAGCGCCTCGGCGTTACCGGGGACTGAAGCTTTCTTT
CSASALPGTEAFF
>TRBJ2-3|TRBD2|TRBV18|16|.
TGTGCCAGCTCACCACCCTGGGAGGGGTTCACAGATACGCAGTATTTT
CASSPPWEGFTDTQYF
>TRBJ2-7|TRBD2|TRBV6-6|14|.
TGTGCCAGCAGGACCGGCGGGAGCGGGTACGAGCAGTACTTC
CASRTGGSGYEQYF
>TRBJ1-1|TRBD1|TRBV19|14|few
TGTGCCAGTAGTACTCCACAGGGGCACACTGAAGCTTTCTTT
CASSTPQGHTEAFF
>TRBJ2-7|TRBD2|TRBV27|19|.
TGTGCCAGCAGTTTGGGCCCGGGGGCAAGGGGACTAGCGGGACTCGAGCAGTACTTC
CASSLGPGARGLAGLEQYF
>TRBJ1-5|.|TRBV4-1|18|few
TGCGCCAGCAGCCAAACGGGCTGGACGGCCAAGGGGTTTCAGCCCCAGCATTTT
CASSQTGWTAKGFQPQHF
>TRBJ2-6|.|TRBV5-1|19|.
TGCGCCAGCAGCTTGGTAGTATCGGGGATTCGGGCTGGGGCCAACGTCCTGACTTTC
CASSLVVSGIRAGANVLTF
>TRBJ1-6|TRBD1|TRBV19|16|.
TGTGCCAGTAGTATATCAGGGGGTCGTTTTAATTCCCCCCTCCACTTT
CASSISGGRFNSPLHF
>TRBJ1-4|TRBD1|TRBV7-9|14|.
TGTGCCAGCAGTACGGACAGGGGGCGCGAAAAACTGTTTTTT
CASSTDRGREKLFF
>TRBJ2-3|.|TRBV5-1|12|.
TGCGCCAGCAGCTTGGTCCAAGATACGCAGTATTTT
CASSLVQDTQYF
>TRBJ2-1|.|TRBV11-3|12|.
TGTGCCAGCAGCTTAGGGACATCCGAGCAGTTCTTC
CASSLGTSEQFF
>TRBJ2-1|TRBD2|TRBV9|15|few
TGTGCCAGCAGCCACGGCGGGGGGGCCCTCAATGAGCAGTTCTTC
CASSHGGGALNEQFF
>TRBJ2-7|.|TRBV28|13|once
TGTGCCAGCAAGAGTCCATTATCCTACGAGCAGTACTTC
CASKSPLSYEQYF
>TRBJ2-7|.|TRBV27|18|.
TGTGCCAGCAGCTCCCGGGGACGGGGGTTAATGGGTAACTACGAGCAGTACTTC
CASSSRGRGLMGNYEQYF
>TRBJ2-2|.|TRBV6-1|15|.
TGTGCCAGCAGTGAGGGACACCAGAACACCGGGGAGCTGTTTTTT
CASSEGHQNTGELFF
>TRBJ2-1|.|TRBV9|14|few
TGTGCCAGCAGCGTAGGCAGGGTCAACGATGAGCAGTTCTTC
CASSVGRVNDEQFF
>TRBJ1-1|.|TRBV7-9|10|.
TGTGCCAGCAGCTCCGGAGGTCCTTTCTTT
CASSSGGPFF
>TRBJ2-1|TRBD2|TRBV15|18|few
TGTGCCACCAGCAGAGAACGGCTAGCGGACGACTCCTACAATGAGCAGTTCTTC
CATSRERLADDSYNEQFF
>TRBJ2-7|.|TRBV13|15|.
TGTGCCAGCAGCTCCTATGGGGCAGGATCTCGGGAGCAGTACTTC
CASSSYGAGSREQYF
>TRBJ2-1|.|TRBV12-5|16|few
TGTGCTAGTGGTTTGGCGACTGGGAGCGTGATAAATGAGCAGTTCTTC
CASGLATGSVINEQFF
>TRBJ1-1|TRBD1|TRBV7-3|15|.
TGTGCCAGCAGCTGGACAGGGGGCGCGGACACTGAAGCTTTCTTT
CASSWTGGADTEAFF
>TRBJ1-4|.|TRBV11-2|14|few
TGTGCCAGCAGCTATAGGGGATATAATGAAAAACTGTTTTTT
CASSYRGYNEKLFF
>TRBJ1-1|.|TRBV9|14|.
TGTGCCAGCAGAAAGACGGGGGGCGGCACTGAAGCTTTCTTT
CASRKTGGGTEAFF